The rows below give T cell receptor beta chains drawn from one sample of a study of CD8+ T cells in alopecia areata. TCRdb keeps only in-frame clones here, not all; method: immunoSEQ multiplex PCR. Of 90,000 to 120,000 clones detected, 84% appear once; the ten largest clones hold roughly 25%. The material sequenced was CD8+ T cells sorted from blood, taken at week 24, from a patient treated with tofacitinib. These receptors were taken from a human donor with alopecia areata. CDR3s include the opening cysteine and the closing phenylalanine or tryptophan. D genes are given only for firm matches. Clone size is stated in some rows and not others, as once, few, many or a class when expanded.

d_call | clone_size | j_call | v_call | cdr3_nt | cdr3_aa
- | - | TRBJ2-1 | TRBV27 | TGTGCCAGCATCCCAACAGGAAAGAGCTCCTACAATGAGCAGTTCTTC | CASIPTGKSSYNEQFF
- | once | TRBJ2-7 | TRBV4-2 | TGTGCCACCAAAGGTGGCAGCGCCGGCTCCTACGAGCAGTACTTC | CATKGGSAGSYEQYF
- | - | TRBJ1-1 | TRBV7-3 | TGTGCCAGCAGCTTAGGGGTGTCCACTGAAGCTTTCTTT | CASSLGVSTEAFF
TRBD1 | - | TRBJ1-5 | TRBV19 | TGTGCCAGTAGTACGGGACAGGGGGCGATTCAGCCCCAGCATTTT | CASSTGQGAIQPQHF
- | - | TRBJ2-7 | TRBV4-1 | TGCGCCAGCAGCTCCTCTAGCGCGAGCTCCTACGAGCAGTACTTC | CASSSSSASSYEQYF
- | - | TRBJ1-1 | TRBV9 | TGTGCCAGCAGCACCCCATCGACAGGTCCGGACACTGAAGCTTTCTTT | CASSTPSTGPDTEAFF
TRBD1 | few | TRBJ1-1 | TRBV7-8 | TGTGCCAGCAGCACCCGACAGGGTATGAACACTGAAGCTTTCTTT | CASSTRQGMNTEAFF
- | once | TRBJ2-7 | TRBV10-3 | TGTGCCATCAGTGAGTCGGGGATGACCAGTTCCACCTACGAGCAGTACTTC | CAISESGMTSSTYEQYF
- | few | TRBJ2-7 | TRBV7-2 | TGTGCCAGCAGCTTAGTATTAGGGACCGCTTACGAGCAGTACTTC | CASSLVLGTAYEQYF
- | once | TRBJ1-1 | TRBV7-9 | TGTGCCAGCAGCTTAGATGGGGCCTTGACTGAAGCTTTCTTT | CASSLDGALTEAFF
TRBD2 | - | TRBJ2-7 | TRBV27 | TGTGCCAGCAGCCGAACTAGCGGGGGGTTTTACGAGCAGTACTTC | CASSRTSGGFYEQYF
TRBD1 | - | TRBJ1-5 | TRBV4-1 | TGCGCCAGCAGCCCTAGAGGGGGCTGGGCTCAGCCCCAGCATTTT | CASSPRGGWAQPQHF
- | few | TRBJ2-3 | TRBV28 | TGTGCCAGCAGTTGGAGAGATACGCAGTATTTT | CASSWRDTQYF
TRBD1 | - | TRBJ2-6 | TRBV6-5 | TGTGCCAGCAGTTACTCGACAGGGGCTGGGGCCAACGTCCTGACTTTC | CASSYSTGAGANVLTF
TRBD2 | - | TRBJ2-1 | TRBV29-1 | TGCAGCGTCGCCCAACCCCCGGGGGGGCTAAGGAATGAGCAGTTCTTC | CSVAQPPGGLRNEQFF
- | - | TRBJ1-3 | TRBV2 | TGTGCCTGTCCCGAGAGGAAATCTGGAAACACCATATATTTT | CACPERKSGNTIYF
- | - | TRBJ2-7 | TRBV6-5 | TGTGCCAGCAGTTACGGGCAGGGTGGAAACGAGCAGTACTTC | CASSYGQGGNEQYF
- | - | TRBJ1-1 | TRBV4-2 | TGTGCCAGCAGCCAAGGGGTGGGAGGGGGCACTGAAGCTTTCTTT | CASSQGVGGGTEAFF
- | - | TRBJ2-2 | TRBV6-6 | TGTGCCAGCAGCTCCGGGGAGCTGTTTTTT | CASSSGELFF
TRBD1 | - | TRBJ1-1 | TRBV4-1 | TGCGCCAGCAGCCTCTCCGGGACAGAGAACACTGAAGCTTTCTTT | CASSLSGTENTEAFF